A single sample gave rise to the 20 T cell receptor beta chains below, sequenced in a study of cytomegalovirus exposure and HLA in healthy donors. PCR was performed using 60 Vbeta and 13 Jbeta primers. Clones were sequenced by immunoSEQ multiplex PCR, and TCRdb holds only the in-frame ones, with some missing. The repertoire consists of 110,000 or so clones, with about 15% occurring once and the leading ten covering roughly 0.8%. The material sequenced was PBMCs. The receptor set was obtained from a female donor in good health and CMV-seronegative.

The CDR3 DNA is TGTGCCAGCAGTTACTCGATCGCGGTGGGTAATGAGCAGTTCTTC. It is translated as CASSYSIAVGNEQFF. The V call is TRBV6-5, the J call TRBJ2-1, with D uncertain. The CDR3 has 15 amino acids. Trimming shortened V by 0 bases and J by 7 bases, and 13 bases separated the two germline ends. Germline assignment: CDR1 MNHEY and CDR2 SVGAGI.

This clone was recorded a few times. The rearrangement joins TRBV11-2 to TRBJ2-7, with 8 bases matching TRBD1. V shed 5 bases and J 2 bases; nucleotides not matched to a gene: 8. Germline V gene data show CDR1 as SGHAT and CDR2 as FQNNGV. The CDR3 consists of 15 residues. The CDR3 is CASSRGTGLPYEQYF. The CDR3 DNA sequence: TGTGCCAGCAGCAGGGGGACAGGTCTTCCCTACGAGCAGTACTTC.

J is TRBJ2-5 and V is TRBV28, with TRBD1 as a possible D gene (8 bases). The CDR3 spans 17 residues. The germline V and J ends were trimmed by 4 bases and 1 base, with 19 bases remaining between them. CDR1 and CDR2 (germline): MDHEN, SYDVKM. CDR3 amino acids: CASSSPGGRGGQETQYF. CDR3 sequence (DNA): TGTGCCAGCAGTTCCCCAGGGGGCAGGGGGGGCCAAGAGACCCAGTACTTC.

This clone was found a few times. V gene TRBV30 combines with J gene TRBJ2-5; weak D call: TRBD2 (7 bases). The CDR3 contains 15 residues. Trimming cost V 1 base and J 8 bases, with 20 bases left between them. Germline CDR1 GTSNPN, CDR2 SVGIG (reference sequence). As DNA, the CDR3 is TGTGCCTGGAGTGGTCCGCGGGGGCACCGGGAAACCCAGTACTTC. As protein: CAWSGPRGHRETQYF.

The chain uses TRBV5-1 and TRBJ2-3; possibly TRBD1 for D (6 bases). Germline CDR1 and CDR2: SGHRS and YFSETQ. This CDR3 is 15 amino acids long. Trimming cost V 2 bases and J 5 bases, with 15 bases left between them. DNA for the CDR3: TGCGCCAGCAGCTTTACAGGGTTCGATGAAGATACGCAGTATTTT. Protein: CASSFTGFDEDTQYF.

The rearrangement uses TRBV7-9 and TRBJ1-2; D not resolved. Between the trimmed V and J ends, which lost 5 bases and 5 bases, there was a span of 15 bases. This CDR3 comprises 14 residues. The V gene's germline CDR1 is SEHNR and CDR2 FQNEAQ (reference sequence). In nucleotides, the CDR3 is TGTGCCAGCAGCCTAGAAGTGCCGGGGTATGGCTACACCTTC. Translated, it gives CASSLEVPGYGYTF.

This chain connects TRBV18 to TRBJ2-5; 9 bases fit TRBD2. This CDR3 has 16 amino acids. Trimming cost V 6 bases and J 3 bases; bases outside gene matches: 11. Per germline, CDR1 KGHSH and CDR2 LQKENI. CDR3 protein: CASSRGLAGAEETQYF. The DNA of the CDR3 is TGTGCCAGCTCTCGGGGACTAGCCGGGGCGGAAGAGACCCAGTACTTC.

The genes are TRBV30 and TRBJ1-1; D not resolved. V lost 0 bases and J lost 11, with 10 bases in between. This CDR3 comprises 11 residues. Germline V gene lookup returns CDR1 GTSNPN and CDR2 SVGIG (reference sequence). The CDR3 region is CAWSVAGRAFF. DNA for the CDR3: TGTGCCTGGAGTGTAGCAGGTCGTGCTTTCTTT.

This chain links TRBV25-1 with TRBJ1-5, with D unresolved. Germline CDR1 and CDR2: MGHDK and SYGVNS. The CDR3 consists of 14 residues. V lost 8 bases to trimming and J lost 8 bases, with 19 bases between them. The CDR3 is CASGPGGVVEPQHF. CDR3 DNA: TGTGCCAGCGGCCCTGGCGGAGTGGTTGAGCCCCAGCATTTT.

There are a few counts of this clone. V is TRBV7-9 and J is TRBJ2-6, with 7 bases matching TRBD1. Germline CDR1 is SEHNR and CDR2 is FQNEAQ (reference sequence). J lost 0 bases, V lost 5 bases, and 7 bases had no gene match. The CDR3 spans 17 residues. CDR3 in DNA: TGTGCCAGCAGCACGACAGGGAACCCCTCTGGGGCCAACGTCCTGACTTTC. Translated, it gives CASSTTGNPSGANVLTF.

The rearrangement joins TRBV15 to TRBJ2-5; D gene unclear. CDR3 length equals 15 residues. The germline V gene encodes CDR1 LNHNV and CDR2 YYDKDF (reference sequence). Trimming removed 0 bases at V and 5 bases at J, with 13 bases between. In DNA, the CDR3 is TGTGCCACCAGCAGAGATTTCGCCACCCGGGAGACCCAGTACTTC. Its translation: CATSRDFATRETQYF.

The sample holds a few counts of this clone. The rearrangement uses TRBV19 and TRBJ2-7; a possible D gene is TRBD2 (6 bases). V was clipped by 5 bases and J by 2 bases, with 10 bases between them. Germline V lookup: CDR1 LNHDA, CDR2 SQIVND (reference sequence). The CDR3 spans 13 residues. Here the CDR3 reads CASSPTSTYEQYF. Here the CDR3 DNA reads TGTGCCAGTAGTCCCACTAGCACCTACGAGCAGTACTTC.

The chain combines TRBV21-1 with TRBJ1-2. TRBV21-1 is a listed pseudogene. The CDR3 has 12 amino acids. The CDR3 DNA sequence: TGTGCCAGCAGCAGAGGAGGCTATGGCTACACCTTC. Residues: CASSRGGYGYTF.

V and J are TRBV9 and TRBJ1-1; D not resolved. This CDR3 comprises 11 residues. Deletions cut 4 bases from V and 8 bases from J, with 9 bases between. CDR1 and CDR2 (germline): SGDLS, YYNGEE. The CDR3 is CASSPHGEAFF. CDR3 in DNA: TGTGCCAGCAGCCCACACGGGGAAGCTTTCTTT.

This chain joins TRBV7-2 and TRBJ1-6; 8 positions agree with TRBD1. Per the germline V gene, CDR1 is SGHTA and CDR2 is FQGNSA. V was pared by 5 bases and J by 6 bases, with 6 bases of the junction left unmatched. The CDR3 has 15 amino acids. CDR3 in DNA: TGTGCCAGCAGCCCACGGACAGGGAGTAATTCACCCCTCCACTTT. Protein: CASSPRTGSNSPLHF.

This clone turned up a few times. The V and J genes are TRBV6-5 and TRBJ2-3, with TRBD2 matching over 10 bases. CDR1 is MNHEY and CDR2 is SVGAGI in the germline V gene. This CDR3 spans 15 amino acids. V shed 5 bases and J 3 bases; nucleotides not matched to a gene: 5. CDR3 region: CASSPSGRGTDTQYF. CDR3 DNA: TGTGCCAGCAGTCCTAGCGGGAGAGGGACAGATACGCAGTATTTT.

CDR3 nucleotides: TGTGCCTGGAGTGTAGGGGCAGGGTCCACAGATACGCAGTATTTT. Amino acids: CAWSVGAGSTDTQYF. This rearrangement joins TRBV30 to TRBJ2-3; D possibly corresponds to TRBD1 (5 bases). The V gene lost 0 bases and the J gene lost 2 bases, with 12 bases spanning the gap. The CDR3 extends over 15 amino acids. Germline values: CDR1 GTSNPN, CDR2 SVGIG (reference sequence).

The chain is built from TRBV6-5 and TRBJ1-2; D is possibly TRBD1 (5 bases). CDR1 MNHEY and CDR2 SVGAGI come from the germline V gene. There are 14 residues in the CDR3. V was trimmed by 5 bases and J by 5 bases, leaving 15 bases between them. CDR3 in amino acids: CASSRLAGGYGYTF. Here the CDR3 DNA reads TGTGCCAGCAGTAGGCTGGCCGGGGGGTATGGCTACACCTTC.

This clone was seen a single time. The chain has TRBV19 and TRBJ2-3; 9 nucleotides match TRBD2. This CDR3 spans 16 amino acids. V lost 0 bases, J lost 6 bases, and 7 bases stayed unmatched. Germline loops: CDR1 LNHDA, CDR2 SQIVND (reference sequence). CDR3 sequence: CASSIDAGGGGDTQYF. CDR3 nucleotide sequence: TGTGCCAGTAGTATAGACGCGGGAGGGGGGGGCGATACGCAGTATTTT.

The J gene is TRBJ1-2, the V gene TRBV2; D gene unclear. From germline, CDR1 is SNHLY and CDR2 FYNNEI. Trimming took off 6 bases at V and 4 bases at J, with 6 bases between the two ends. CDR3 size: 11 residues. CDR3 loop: CASRALYGYTF. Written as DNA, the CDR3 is TGTGCCAGCAGGGCTCTCTATGGCTACACCTTC.